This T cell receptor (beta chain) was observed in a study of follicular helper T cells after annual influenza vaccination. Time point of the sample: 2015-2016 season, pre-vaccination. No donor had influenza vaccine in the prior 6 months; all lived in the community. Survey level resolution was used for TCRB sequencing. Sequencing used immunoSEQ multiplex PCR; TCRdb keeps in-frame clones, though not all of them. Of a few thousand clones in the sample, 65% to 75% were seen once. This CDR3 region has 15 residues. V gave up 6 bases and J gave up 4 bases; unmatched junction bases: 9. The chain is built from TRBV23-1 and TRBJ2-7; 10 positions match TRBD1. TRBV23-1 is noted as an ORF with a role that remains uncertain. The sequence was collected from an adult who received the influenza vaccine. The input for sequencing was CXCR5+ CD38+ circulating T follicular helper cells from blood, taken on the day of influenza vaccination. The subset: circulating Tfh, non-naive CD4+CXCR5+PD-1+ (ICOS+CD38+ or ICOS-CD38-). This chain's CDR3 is CASSPSDRGGYEQYF. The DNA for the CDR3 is TGCGCCAGCAGCCCCTCGGACAGGGGGGGGTACGAGCAGTACTTC.